These 6 T cell receptor beta chains were all obtained from the same sample, sequenced in a study of T cell responses to AZD1222 COVID-19 vaccine. The protocol was immunoSEQ multiplex PCR, while the TCRdb copy is restricted to in-frame clones and leaves out a portion. Of 150,000 or so clones listed, 80% to 95% were seen once; the top ten hold roughly 3.7%. This material consisted of peripheral blood, taken on day 0 of AZD1222 vaccination. These receptors were collected from an adult in good health.

V gene TRBV5-4 combines with J gene TRBJ1-1; tentatively, D is TRBD1 (5 bases). V was shortened by 0 bases and J by 4 bases, with 7 bases between the two germline ends. Germline assignment: CDR1 SGHNT and CDR2 YYREEE (reference sequence). CDR3 size: 13 residues. In DNA form, the CDR3 reads TGTGCCAGCAGCTTGGGACAGCGCACTGAAGCTTTCTTT. Encoded protein: CASSLGQRTEAFF.

J is TRBJ2-2 and V is TRBV18; 12 nucleotides align to TRBD1. CDR1 is KGHSH and CDR2 is LQKENI in the germline V gene. V trimming: 2 bases; J trimming: 4 bases; junction bases outside the gene matches: 2. The CDR3 contains 16 residues. CDR3 protein: CASSPSGQGATGELFF. The CDR3 coding sequence is TGTGCCAGCTCACCATCGGGACAGGGGGCCACCGGGGAGCTGTTTTTT.

This rearrangement joins TRBV19 to TRBJ1-3; D gene unclear. Trimming took off 3 bases at V and 0 bases at J, with 6 bases between the two ends. Germline V gives CDR1 LNHDA, CDR2 SQIVND (reference sequence). The length of the CDR3 is 14 residues. The CDR3 spells CASSIFGSGNTIYF. CDR3 bases: TGTGCCAGTAGTATTTTCGGCTCTGGAAACACCATATATTTT.

This clone was counted once. CDR3 protein: CASSLGASVNEQFF. The CDR3 bases are TGCGCCAGCAGCTTGGGCGCTAGCGTCAATGAGCAGTTCTTC. The chain employs TRBV5-1 and TRBJ2-1, with D possibly matching TRBD2 (6 bases). This CDR3 region has 14 residues. The germline V and J ends were trimmed by 0 bases and 6 bases, with 10 bases remaining between them. Germline V CDR1 and CDR2: SGHRS, YFSETQ.

The chain is built from TRBV7-3 and TRBJ2-7; D not resolved. With 5 bases removed from V and 10 bases from J, the gap between germline ends came to 12 bases. The germline V gene encodes CDR1 SGHTA and CDR2 FQGTGA. The CDR3 has 11 residues. In DNA form, the CDR3 reads TGTGCCAGCAGCGCTTCCGGGTTTCAGTACTTC. It yields the protein CASSASGFQYF.

The rearrangement links TRBV5-6 to TRBJ2-7, with no clear D. The V gene's germline CDR1 is SGHDT and CDR2 YYEEEE. Trimming removed 0 bases at V and 3 bases at J, with 7 bases between. CDR3 size: 13 residues. CDR3 coding DNA: TGTGCCAGCAGCTTGGACCGCGTCTACGAGCAGTACTTC. This codes for CASSLDRVYEQYF.